The rows below give T cell receptor beta chains drawn from one sample of a study of blood T cell repertoires in COVID-19. Assay used: immunoSEQ multiplex PCR; TCRdb lists only in-frame clones, some missing. The table records hundreds of thousands of clones, around 87% of them present only once. Sequences were obtained from peripheral blood. These receptors all come from a woman in her 30s who had recovered from COVID-19. Both conserved end residues are part of each CDR3. A D gene is named only where the DNA matches it firmly. Some rows have no size entry. The others give once, few or many, or a class for an expanded clone.

CDR3 protein | CDR3 DNA | clone size | J gene | V gene | D gene
CASSVEPGRAYEQYF | TGTGCCAGCAGCGTAGAGCCAGGGCGCGCCTACGAGCAGTACTTC | - | TRBJ2-7 | TRBV9 | -
CASSQDLIAGATRVSTDTQYF | TGCGCCAGCAGCCAAGACTTAATAGCGGGGGCAACGAGGGTTAGCACAGATACGCAGTATTTT | once | TRBJ2-3 | TRBV4-1 | TRBD2
CASSLDRSRGYTF | TGTGCCAGCAGTTTAGACAGAAGTCGGGGCTACACCTTC | few | TRBJ1-2 | TRBV28 | -
CASSFPVDTGELFF | TGTGCCAGCAGCTTCCCCGTCGACACCGGGGAGCTGTTTTTT | - | TRBJ2-2 | TRBV28 | -
CASSPPGLWTGNTIYF | TGTGCCAGCTCACCTCCGGGACTATGGACTGGAAACACCATATATTTT | - | TRBJ1-3 | TRBV18 | -
CASSQERGQGHEQYF | TGTGCCAGCAGTCAAGAAAGGGGACAGGGCCACGAGCAGTACTTC | - | TRBJ2-7 | TRBV28 | TRBD1
CASHSPDSPTDTQYF | TGCGCCAGCCACTCGCCGGACAGCCCCACAGATACGCAGTATTTT | - | TRBJ2-3 | TRBV5-1 | -
CSATLAYEQYF | TGCAGTGCTACCCTAGCCTACGAGCAGTACTTC | - | TRBJ2-7 | TRBV20-1 | -
CASSRVGDTGELFF | TGTGCCAGCAGCCGGGTAGGGGACACCGGGGAGCTGTTTTTT | - | TRBJ2-2 | TRBV28 | -
CASSLTREETQYF | TGTGCCAGCAGCCTTACGAGGGAAGAGACCCAGTACTTC | - | TRBJ2-5 | TRBV7-2 | -
CASRLGTGVAEAFF | TGTGCCAGCAGGCTCGGGACAGGGGTAGCTGAAGCTTTCTTT | - | TRBJ1-1 | TRBV4-2 | TRBD1
CASSGRGFALAYEQYF | TGTGCCAGCAGCGGGAGAGGCTTTGCACTAGCCTACGAGCAGTACTTC | - | TRBJ2-7 | TRBV13 | -
CAISESQGASQYF | TGTGCCATCAGTGAGTCCCAGGGCGCGTCCCAGTACTTC | - | TRBJ2-5 | TRBV10-3 | -
CASSPRLSDEQYF | TGTGCCAGCAGCCCCAGACTGTCCGACGAGCAGTACTTC | - | TRBJ2-7 | TRBV7-9 | -
CASSLDLKQGSPLHF | TGTGCCAGCAGCTTAGACTTAAAACAGGGATCACCCCTCCACTTT | - | TRBJ1-6 | TRBV5-4 | -
CASSIQGGGIYEQYF | TGTGCCAGTAGCATTCAGGGGGGCGGGATATACGAGCAGTACTTC | once | TRBJ2-7 | TRBV19 | -
CASLTGEAVTEAFF | TGTGCCAGCTTAACAGGGGAAGCGGTCACTGAAGCTTTCTTT | - | TRBJ1-1 | TRBV6-5 | TRBD1
CASSLGLVGDEQFF | TGTGCCAGCAGCTTAGGACTAGTCGGCGATGAGCAGTTCTTC | - | TRBJ2-1 | TRBV7-2 | -
CASSPGTGVFNEQYF | TGTGCCAGCTCACCAGGGACAGGGGTCTTTAACGAGCAGTACTTC | - | TRBJ2-7 | TRBV18 | TRBD1
CASTPGQAMRNSPLHF | TGTGCCAGCACCCCCGGACAGGCTATGCGGAATTCACCCCTCCACTTT | - | TRBJ1-6 | TRBV2 | TRBD1
CASSLRQGIEQYF | TGCGCCAGCAGCCTTCGACAGGGCATCGAGCAGTACTTC | few | TRBJ2-7 | TRBV5-1 | TRBD1
CASSPDRASNQPQHF | TGTGCCAGCAGTCCGGACAGGGCAAGCAATCAGCCCCAGCATTTT | - | TRBJ1-5 | TRBV6-5 | TRBD1
CASTSGLDEQYF | TGTGCCAGCACCTCCGGACTCGACGAGCAGTACTTC | - | TRBJ2-7 | TRBV6-5 | -
CASSHPTGGLDEQYF | TGCGCCAGCAGTCACCCGACAGGGGGCCTGGACGAGCAGTACTTC | - | TRBJ2-7 | TRBV23-1 | TRBD1
CAISVIQGDYTF | TGTGCCATCAGTGTTATACAGGGCGACTACACCTTC | - | TRBJ1-2 | TRBV10-3 | -
CASSPVSGSTNTGELFF | TGTGCCAGCTCACCAGTCAGCGGGAGTACGAACACCGGGGAGCTGTTTTTT | - | TRBJ2-2 | TRBV18 | TRBD2
CASRRPTGRVTDTQYF | TGCGCCAGCAGGAGACCGACTGGGAGAGTCACAGATACGCAGTATTTT | - | TRBJ2-3 | TRBV10-1 | -
CASSGQDPEKLFF | TGCGCCAGCAGCGGACAGGATCCTGAAAAACTGTTTTTT | once | TRBJ1-4 | TRBV5-1 | TRBD1
CSVTGEYSYNEQFF | TGCAGCGTGACAGGGGAATACTCCTACAATGAGCAGTTCTTC | - | TRBJ2-1 | TRBV29-1 | TRBD1
CASARDRGIYEQYF | TGTGCCAGCGCGCGGGACAGGGGTATCTACGAGCAGTACTTC | - | TRBJ2-7 | TRBV6-5 | TRBD1
CASSLGTPNYGYTF | TGTGCCAGCAGCTTAGGGACACCAAACTATGGCTACACCTTC | few | TRBJ1-2 | TRBV7-8 | -
CSGAGTGRTEAFF | TGCAGCGGCGCTGGGACAGGGAGGACTGAAGCTTTCTTT | - | TRBJ1-1 | TRBV29-1 | TRBD1
CASSDPTGYSNQPQHF | TGTGCCAGCAGTGACCCCACAGGGTACAGCAATCAGCCCCAGCATTTT | - | TRBJ1-5 | TRBV6-1 | -
CAWSDSTYEQYF | TGTGCCTGGAGTGACAGTACCTACGAGCAGTACTTC | once | TRBJ2-7 | TRBV30 | -
CASRRTALEEKLFF | TGCGCCAGCAGGCGGACAGCGCTCGAGGAAAAACTGTTTTTT | - | TRBJ1-4 | TRBV4-1 | -
CASSRNRGEGTEAFF | TGTGCCAGCTCACGCAACAGGGGAGAAGGCACTGAAGCTTTCTTT | - | TRBJ1-1 | TRBV18 | TRBD1
CASSLQDRDNRAAAFF | TGCGCCAGCAGCTTGCAGGACAGGGATAATCGGGCAGCAGCTTTCTTT | - | TRBJ1-1 | TRBV5-1 | TRBD1